The 26 T cell receptor beta chains below were found in one sample sequenced in a study of T cells after yellow fever vaccination. TCRdb re-called the 5' RACE reads with MiXCR, one entry per CDR3 protein. The table lists approximately 250,000 distinct CDR3 sequences, more than 6.5% of them singletons. Sequenced here: CD4+ T cells sorted from PBMCs, sampled on the day of the yellow fever booster vaccination. The receptors were sampled from a man aged 30 to 39 who received the YFV17D yellow fever vaccine.

The V and J genes are TRBV6-1 and TRBJ2-7; possibly TRBD2 for D (5 bases). In germline, CDR1 is MNHNS, CDR2 SASEGT. V shed 6 bases and J shed 2 bases, with 17 bases lying between them. The CDR3 is made up of 15 amino acids. CDR3 in amino acids: CASRTSGLSAYEQYF. As DNA, the CDR3 is TGTGCCAGCAGAACCAGCGGACTCAGCGCCTACGAGCAGTACTTC.

The chain carries TRBV6-1 and TRBJ1-1; 7 bases match TRBD1. Germline trimming cut 6 bases from V and 1 base from J; bases unmatched to any gene: 5. CDR3 length equals 14 residues. Germline-derived CDR1 and CDR2 are MNHNS and SASEGT. CDR3 loop: CASRTGTANTEAFF. CDR3 bases: TGTGCCAGCAGGACCGGGACAGCGAACACTGAAGCTTTCTTT.

This clonotype was seen ten or more times. The gene calls are TRBV5-5 and TRBJ2-3; D is perhaps TRBD2 (6 bases). V lost 5 bases and J 3 bases, leaving 13 bases between the germline ends. This CDR3 region has 14 residues. Germline V gives CDR1 SGHKS, CDR2 YYEKEE (reference sequence). For the CDR3, the DNA is TGTGCCAGCAGACGGGGGAGCGTAACAGATACGCAGTATTTT. As protein: CASRRGSVTDTQYF. The variable domain in full, with the rest retrieved from reference TRBV5-5 and TRBJ2-3, is DAGVTQSPTHLIKTRGQQVTLRCSPISGHKSVSWYQQVLGQGPQFIFQYYEKEERGRGNFPDRFSARQFPNYSSELNVNALLLGDSALYLCASRRGSVTDTQYFGPGTRLTVL.

The V call is TRBV16, the J call TRBJ2-7, with D perhaps being TRBD1 or TRBD2 (5 bases each). The V end was cut by 6 bases, the J end by 1 base, with 13 bases between. The CDR3 sequence is 14 residues long. Germline CDR1 is KGHSY and CDR2 is FQNENV. For the CDR3, the DNA is TGTGCCAGCAGTCACCGAGGGGCGTCCTACGAGCAGTACTTC. Its protein is CASSHRGASYEQYF. The full variable domain, in which reference TRBV16 and TRBJ2-7 provide the parts outside the CDR3, is GEEVAQTPKHLVRGEGQKAKLYCAPIKGHSYVFWYQQVLKNEFKFLISFQNENVFDETGMPKERFSAKCLPNSPCSLEIQATKLEDSAVYFCASSHRGASYEQYFGPGTRLTVT.

The table lists this clonotype with many counts. V usage is TRBV18 and J usage is TRBJ2-7; 9 nucleotides align to TRBD2. J was trimmed by 0 bases and V by 4 bases; bases with no gene match: 7. Germline V gives CDR1 KGHSH, CDR2 LQKENI. The CDR3 runs to 16 residues. This CDR3 is CASSQQREAVSYEQYF. The CDR3, as DNA: TGTGCCAGCTCACAACAGCGGGAGGCTGTCTCCTACGAGCAGTACTTC. Full variable domain (outside the CDR3, taken from reference TRBV18 and TRBJ2-7): NAGVMQNPRHLVRRRGQEARLRCSPMKGHSHVYWYRQLPEEGLKFMVYLQKENIIDESGMPKERFSAEFPKEGPSILRIQQVVRGDSAAYFCASSQQREAVSYEQYFGPGTRLTVT.

This clonotype was seen at least ten times. The chain is built from TRBV7-2 and TRBJ2-1; D perhaps matches TRBD2 (5 bases). The CDR3 totals 15 residues. Germline loops: CDR1 SGHTA, CDR2 FQGNSA. V was pared by 5 bases and J by 4 bases, with 15 bases between. CDR3 amino acids: CASSAGPPLYNEQFF. CDR3 bases: TGTGCCAGCAGCGCGGGCCCTCCACTTTACAATGAGCAGTTCTTC.

This clonotype was counted only a few times. The V and J genes are TRBV20-1 and TRBJ2-7; 12 bases agree with TRBD1. CDR3 length: 14 amino acids. Germline trimming cut 3 bases from V and 6 bases from J; bases unmatched to any gene: 6. CDR1 DFQATT and CDR2 SNEGSKA come from the germline V gene (reference sequence). Here the CDR3 DNA reads TGCAGTGCTAGCGGGACAGGGGGCCTCGGCGAGCAGTACTTC. Its translation: CSASGTGGLGEQYF.

This clonotype appeared many times. The chain couples TRBV7-2 to TRBJ2-7; D is tentatively TRBD1 or TRBD2 (5 bases each). The germline gives CDR1 SGHTA, CDR2 FQGNSA. This CDR3 region has 16 residues. Deletions cut 1 base from V and 5 bases from J, with 18 bases between. DNA for the CDR3: TGTGCCAGCAGCTTAGTGAACAGGCGTGGGCGGGACGAGCAGTACTTC. This gives the protein CASSLVNRRGRDEQYF.

Many counts were recorded for this clonotype. The genes are TRBV7-9 and TRBJ1-2; 10 positions match TRBD1. Germline V gives CDR1 SEHNR, CDR2 FQNEAQ (reference sequence). The CDR3 sequence is 13 residues long. V lost 6 bases, J lost 5 bases, and 3 bases stayed unmatched. The CDR3 DNA sequence: TGTGCCAGCAGTTTGGGACAGGGGTATGGCTACACCTTC. Encoded protein: CASSLGQGYGYTF. The full variable domain, rest sourced from reference TRBV7-9 and TRBJ1-2, is DTGVSQNPRHKITKRGQNVTFRCDPISEHNRLYWYRQTLGQGPEFLTYFQNEAQLEKSRLLSDRFSAERPKGSFSTLEIQRTEQGDSAMYLCASSLGQGYGYTFGSGTRLTVV.

This clonotype was recorded at least ten times. The V and J genes are TRBV10-1 and TRBJ2-1, with 11 bases aligning to TRBD2. Looked up from germline, CDR1 is WNHNN and CDR2 is SYGVQD (reference sequence). The CDR3 length is 13 residues. J lost 9 bases, V lost 4 bases, and 2 bases had no gene match. This CDR3 reads CASSGLAGSEQFF. The CDR3 DNA follows: TGCGCCAGCAGTGGACTAGCGGGATCTGAGCAGTTCTTC.

This chain joins TRBV7-2 and TRBJ2-7, with 7 bases identical to TRBD1. V shed 0 bases and J 9 bases; nucleotides not matched to a gene: 5. The CDR3 is made up of 13 amino acids. Germline CDR1 reads SGHTA; CDR2 reads FQGNSA. Here the CDR3 DNA reads TGTGCCAGCAGCTTAGCCGCGGCAGGGGGGCAGTACTTC. This encodes CASSLAAAGGQYF.

This clonotype was counted only a few times. The chain has TRBV20-1 and TRBJ1-2, with D unclear. Trimming left V 6 bases short and J 4 bases short, with 18 bases between. Germline V CDR1 and CDR2: DFQATT, SNEGSKA (reference sequence). CDR3 length equals 14 residues. The CDR3 coding sequence is TGCAGTGCGGAACTGAAGGGAGGATCCTATGGCTACACCTTC. It yields the protein CSAELKGGSYGYTF.

In its sample, this clonotype was seen a few times. The CDR3 DNA reads TGTGCCAGCAACAGCGGGAGGGCCTCAGATACGCAGTATTTT. This encodes CASNSGRASDTQYF. V usage is TRBV7-2 and J usage is TRBJ2-3; TRBD2 matches at 10 bases. This CDR3 region has 14 residues. The V segment lost 7 bases and the J segment 4 bases; nucleotides outside the gene matches: 5. Germline CDR1 and CDR2: SGHTA and FQGNSA.

This clonotype was counted ten times or more. This sequence joins TRBV20-1 and TRBJ2-7, with 7 positions matching TRBD2. Germline trimming cut 0 bases from V and 0 bases from J; bases unmatched to any gene: 5. The germline CDR1 and CDR2 sequences are DFQATT and SNEGSKA (reference sequence). CDR3 length equals 15 residues. CDR3 residues: CSARDPRGSSYEQYF. In DNA, the CDR3 is TGCAGTGCTAGAGATCCCCGCGGGAGCTCCTACGAGCAGTACTTC.

The chain has TRBV3-1 and TRBJ1-5, with D hard to call. CDR3 length: 14 residues. The germline V and J ends were trimmed by 2 bases and 5 bases, with 10 bases remaining between them. Germline V gene lookup returns CDR1 LGHDT and CDR2 YNNKEL (reference sequence). The CDR3 DNA is TGTGCCAGCAGCCAACCGGGTCCGCATCAGCCCCAGCATTTT. It encodes CASSQPGPHQPQHF.

The V and J genes are TRBV7-9 and TRBJ2-1; 9 bases match TRBD2. The germline V gene has CDR1 SEHNR and CDR2 FQNEAQ (reference sequence). This CDR3 is built from 16 residues. With V trimmed by 3 bases and J by 6 bases, 9 bases remained unmatched. CDR3 bases: TGTGCCAGCAGCTTGGAGACCGGGACTAGCCTCAATGAGCAGTTCTTC. Its protein is CASSLETGTSLNEQFF.

This clonotype was detected ten times or more. The chain is built from TRBV6-2 or TRBV6-3 and TRBJ2-7; TRBD1 is a possible D gene (6 bases). The CDR3 spans 15 residues. Germline assignment: CDR1 MNHEY and CDR2 SVGEGT. V was pared by 2 bases and J by 7 bases, with 18 bases between. The CDR3 DNA is TGTGCCAGCAGTTACGGTACAGGGAAGCCGTGGGAGCAGTACTTC. It encodes CASSYGTGKPWEQYF.

The chain employs TRBV7-9 and TRBJ2-5; TRBD1 is a possible D gene (5 bases). The CDR3 contains 14 residues. The germline V and J ends were trimmed by 6 bases and 1 base, with 12 bases remaining between them. Germline V CDR1 and CDR2: SEHNR, FQNEAQ (reference sequence). In DNA, the CDR3 is TGTGCCAGCAGTCACTACACAGGCCAAGAGACCCAGTACTTC. This codes for CASSHYTGQETQYF. Combining the CDR3 with reference TRBV7-9 and TRBJ2-5 gives the whole variable domain DTGVSQNPRHKITKRGQNVTFRCDPISEHNRLYWYRQTLGQGPEFLTYFQNEAQLEKSRLLSDRFSAERPKGSFSTLEIQRTEQGDSAMYLCASSHYTGQETQYFGPGTRLLVL.

There are many counts of this clonotype. The J gene is TRBJ2-2, the V gene TRBV6-5, with a tentative D call TRBD1 (6 bases). Looked up from germline, CDR1 is MNHEY and CDR2 is SVGAGI. CDR3 length: 12 residues. The V and J ends lost 7 bases and 7 bases respectively, with 10 bases between them. The CDR3 DNA sequence: TGTGCCAGCAACAGAGGGGGCGGGGAGCTGTTTTTT. It translates to CASNRGGGELFF.

This chain uses TRBV6-1 with TRBJ1-1, with TRBD1 identical over 8 bases. Per the germline V gene, CDR1 is MNHNS and CDR2 is SASEGT. The V segment lost 7 bases and the J segment 6 bases; nucleotides outside the gene matches: 7. The CDR3 runs to 13 residues. DNA for the CDR3: TGTGCCAGCAACGACAGGGGATTGGCTGAAGCTTTCTTT. Protein sequence: CASNDRGLAEAFF.

This chain links TRBV20-1 with TRBJ2-1; the D gene is possibly TRBD2 (5 bases). CDR1 and CDR2 from the germline V gene are DFQATT and SNEGSKA (reference sequence). The CDR3 covers 13 residues. As DNA, the CDR3 is TGCAGCCCTTCTAGCTCCCTATGGGGTGAGCAGTTCTTC. It yields the protein CSPSSSLWGEQFF.

This clonotype was recorded a few times. The chain recombines TRBV5-4 with TRBJ2-1, with TRBD2 identical over 8 bases. V dropped 4 bases and J dropped 2; count of bases not matched to a gene: 5. Germline assignment: CDR1 SGHNT and CDR2 YYREEE (reference sequence). This CDR3 is 15 amino acids long. CDR3 bases: TGTGCCAGCAGCGTTGGACTAGCAACCTACAATGAGCAGTTCTTC. Translating gives CASSVGLATYNEQFF. Full variable domain (remainder filled in from reference TRBV5-4 and TRBJ2-1): ETGVTQSPTHLIKTRGQQVTLRCSSQSGHNTVSWYQQALGQGPQFIFQYYREEENGRGNFPPRFSGLQFPNYSSELNVNALELDDSALYLCASSVGLATYNEQFFGPGTRLTVL.

This clonotype occurred many times. The V and J genes are TRBV20-1 and TRBJ2-1; a weak D match, TRBD2 (6 bases). Deletions cut 6 bases from V and 4 bases from J, with 10 bases between. The CDR3 is 12 amino acids. The V gene's germline CDR1 is DFQATT and CDR2 SNEGSKA (reference sequence). The CDR3 region has the DNA TGCAGTGCCTCGACTAGTTACAATGAGCAGTTCTTC. It yields the protein CSASTSYNEQFF.

This clonotype has a handful of counts. The chain uses TRBV7-2 and TRBJ2-7; D perhaps matches TRBD1 (5 bases). Trimming shortened V by 1 base and J by 0 bases, and 7 bases separated the two germline ends. This CDR3 spans 14 amino acids. Germline V gives CDR1 SGHTA, CDR2 FQGNSA. The CDR3: CASSLGDSSYEQYF. The CDR3 nucleotides are TGTGCCAGCAGCTTAGGCGACAGCTCCTACGAGCAGTACTTC.

In its sample, this clonotype was seen a few times. V gene TRBV20-1 combines with J gene TRBJ2-3; unclear D gene. The germline V gene encodes CDR1 DFQATT and CDR2 SNEGSKA (reference sequence). The CDR3 runs 11 residues. With 3 bases removed from V and 6 bases from J, the gap between germline ends came to 7 bases. In nucleotides, the CDR3 is TGCAGTGCTAGTTTAATGGATACGCAGTATTTT. Translating it yields CSASLMDTQYF.

This clonotype showed up just a few times. This chain uses TRBV20-1 with TRBJ2-1; maybe TRBD2 (6 bases). This CDR3 has 14 residues. The V gene's germline CDR1 is DFQATT and CDR2 SNEGSKA (reference sequence). V was clipped by 6 bases and J by 0 bases, with 12 bases between them. CDR3 in amino acids: CSATGTLSYNEQFF. The CDR3 DNA reads TGCAGTGCCACCGGGACTCTCTCCTACAATGAGCAGTTCTTC.